This TCR beta chain is drawn from a study of blood T cell repertoires in COVID-19. At the level of the study: Whether acute or convalescent, the COVID-19 samples came from the United States, Italy and Spain. The cDNA or gDNA used as material had been derived from T cells, B-cell-depleted T cells, or PBMCs.

TCRdb's copy holds only in-frame clones and misses some; the assay was immunoSEQ multiplex PCR. The sample yields about 390,000 clones, around 87% seen once. Self-reported history from a screening survey and questionnaire set each donor's cohort. The germline V gene has CDR1 MNHEY and CDR2 SMNVEV (reference sequence). Trimming stripped 8 bases from V and 7 bases from J, with 11 bases between. The CDR3 totals 11 residues. Sequencing used PBMCs or T cells enriched from blood (not recorded which). This chain uses TRBV27 with TRBJ1-2; D unclear. This TCR came from a woman aged 45 to 65 who had recovered from COVID-19. DNA for the CDR3: TGTGCCAGCGTTGCCAACGGTGGCTACACCTTC. It translates to CASVANGGYTF.